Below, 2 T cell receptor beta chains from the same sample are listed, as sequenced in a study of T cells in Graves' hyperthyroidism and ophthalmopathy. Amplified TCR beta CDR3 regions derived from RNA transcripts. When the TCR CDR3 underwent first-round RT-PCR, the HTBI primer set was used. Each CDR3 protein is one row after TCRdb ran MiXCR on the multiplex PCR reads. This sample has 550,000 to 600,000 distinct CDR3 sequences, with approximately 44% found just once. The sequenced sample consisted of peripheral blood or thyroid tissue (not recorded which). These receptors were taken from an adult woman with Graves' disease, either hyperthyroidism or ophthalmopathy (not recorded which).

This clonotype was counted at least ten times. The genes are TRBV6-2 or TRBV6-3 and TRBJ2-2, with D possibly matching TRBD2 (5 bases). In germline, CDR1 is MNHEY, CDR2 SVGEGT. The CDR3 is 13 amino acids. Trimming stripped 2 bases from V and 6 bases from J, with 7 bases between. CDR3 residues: CASSYRGAGELFF. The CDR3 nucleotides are TGTGCCAGCAGTTACCGGGGAGCCGGGGAGCTGTTTTTT.

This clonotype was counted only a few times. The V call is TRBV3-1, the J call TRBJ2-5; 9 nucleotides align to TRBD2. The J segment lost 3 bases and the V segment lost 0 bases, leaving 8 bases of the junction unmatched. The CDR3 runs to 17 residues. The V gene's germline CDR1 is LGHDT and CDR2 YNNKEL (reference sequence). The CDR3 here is CASSQESLAGSEETQYF. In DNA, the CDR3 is TGTGCCAGCAGCCAAGAGAGTCTAGCGGGAAGCGAAGAGACCCAGTACTTC.